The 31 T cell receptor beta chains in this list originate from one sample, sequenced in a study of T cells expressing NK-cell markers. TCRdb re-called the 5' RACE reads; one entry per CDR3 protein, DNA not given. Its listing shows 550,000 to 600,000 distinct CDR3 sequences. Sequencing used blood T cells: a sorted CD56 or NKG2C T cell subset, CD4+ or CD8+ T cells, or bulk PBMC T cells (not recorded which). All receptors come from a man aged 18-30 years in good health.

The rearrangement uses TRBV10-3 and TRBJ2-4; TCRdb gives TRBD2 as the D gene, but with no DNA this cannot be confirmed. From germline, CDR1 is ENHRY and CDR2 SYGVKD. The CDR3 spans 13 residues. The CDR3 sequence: CAIAASGQNIQYF.

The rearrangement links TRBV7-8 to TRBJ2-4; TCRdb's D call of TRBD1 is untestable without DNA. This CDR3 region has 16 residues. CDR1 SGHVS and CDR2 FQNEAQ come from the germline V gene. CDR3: CASSSQGRGRYDIQYF. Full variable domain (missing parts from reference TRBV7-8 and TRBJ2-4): GAGVSQSPRYKVAKRGQDVALRCDPISGHVSLFWYQQALGQGPEFLTYFQNEAQLDKSGLPSDRFFAERPEGSVSTLKIQRTQQEDSAVYLCASSSQGRGRYDIQYFGAGTRLSVL.

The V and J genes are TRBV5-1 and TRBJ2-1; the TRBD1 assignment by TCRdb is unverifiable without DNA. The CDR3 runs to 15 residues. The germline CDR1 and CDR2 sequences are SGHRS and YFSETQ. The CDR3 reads CASSPGGGGWDEQFF.

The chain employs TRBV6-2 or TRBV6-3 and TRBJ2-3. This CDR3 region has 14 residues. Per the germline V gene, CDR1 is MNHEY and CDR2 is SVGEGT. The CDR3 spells CASSHQNLADTQYF.

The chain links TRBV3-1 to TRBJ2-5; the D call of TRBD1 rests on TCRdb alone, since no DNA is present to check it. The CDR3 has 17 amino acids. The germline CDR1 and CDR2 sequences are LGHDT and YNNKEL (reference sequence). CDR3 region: CASSQDLVGGRLETQYF.

CDR3 sequence reads: CASSISSGRGDNEQFF. V and J are TRBV7-6 and TRBJ2-1; TCRdb reports TRBD2, a call that lacks DNA to check it against. CDR1 and CDR2 from the germline V gene are SGHVS and FNYEAQ. CDR3 length: 16 residues.

CDR3 sequence reads: CASSLADRAGVGSYTGELFF. The V and J genes are TRBV7-6 and TRBJ2-2; the D gene TCRdb calls, TRBD1, cannot be checked with no DNA. Germline V gene sequence: CDR1 SGHVS, CDR2 FNYEAQ. This CDR3 is built from 20 residues.

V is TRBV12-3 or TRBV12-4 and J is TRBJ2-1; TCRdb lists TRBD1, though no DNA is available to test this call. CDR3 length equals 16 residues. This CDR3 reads CASSFYRPLGGNEQFF.

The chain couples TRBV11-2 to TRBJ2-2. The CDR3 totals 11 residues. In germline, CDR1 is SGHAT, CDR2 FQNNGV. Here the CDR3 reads CASTVAGELFF.

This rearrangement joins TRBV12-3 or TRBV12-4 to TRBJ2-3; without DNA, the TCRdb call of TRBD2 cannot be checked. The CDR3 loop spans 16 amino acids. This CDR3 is CASTPGGLAGRDTQYF.

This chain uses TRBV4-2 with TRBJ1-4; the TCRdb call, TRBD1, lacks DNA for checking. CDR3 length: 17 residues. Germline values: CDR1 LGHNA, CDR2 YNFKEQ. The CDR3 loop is CASSQDGAIATNEKLFF.

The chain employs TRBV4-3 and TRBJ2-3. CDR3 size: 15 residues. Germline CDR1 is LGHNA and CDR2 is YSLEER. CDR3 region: CASSQDLDPTDTQYF.

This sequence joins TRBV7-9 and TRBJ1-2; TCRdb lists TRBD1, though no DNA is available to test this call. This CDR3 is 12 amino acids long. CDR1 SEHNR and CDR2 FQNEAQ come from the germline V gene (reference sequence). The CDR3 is CASSFGADGYTF. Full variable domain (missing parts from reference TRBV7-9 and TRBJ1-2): DTGVSQNPRHKITKRGQNVTFRCDPISEHNRLYWYRQTLGQGPEFLTYFQNEAQLEKSRLLSDRFSAERPKGSFSTLEIQRTEQGDSAMYLCASSFGADGYTFGSGTRLTVV.

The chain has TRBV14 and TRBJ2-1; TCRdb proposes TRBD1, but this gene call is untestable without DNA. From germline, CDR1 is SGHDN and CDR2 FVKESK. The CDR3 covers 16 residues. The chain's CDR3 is CASSQDVGGFHNEQFF.

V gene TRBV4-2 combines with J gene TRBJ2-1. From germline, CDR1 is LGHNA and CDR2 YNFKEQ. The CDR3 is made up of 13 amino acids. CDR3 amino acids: CASSQNSDGVPFF.

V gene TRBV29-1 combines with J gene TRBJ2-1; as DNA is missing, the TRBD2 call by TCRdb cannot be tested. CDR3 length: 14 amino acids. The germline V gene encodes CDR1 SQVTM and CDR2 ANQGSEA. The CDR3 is CSVDPPSPEVEQFF.

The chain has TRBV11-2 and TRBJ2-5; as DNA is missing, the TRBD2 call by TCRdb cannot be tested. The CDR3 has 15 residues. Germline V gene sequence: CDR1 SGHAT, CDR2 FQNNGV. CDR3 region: CASSPDGSGQETQYF.

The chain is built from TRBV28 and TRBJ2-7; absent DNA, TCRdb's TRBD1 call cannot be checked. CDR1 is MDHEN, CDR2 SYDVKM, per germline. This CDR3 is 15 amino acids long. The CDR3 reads CASRGGTGRSYEQYF.

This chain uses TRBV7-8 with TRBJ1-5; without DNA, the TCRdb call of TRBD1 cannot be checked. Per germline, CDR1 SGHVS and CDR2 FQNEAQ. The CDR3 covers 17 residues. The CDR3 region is CASSLRDRVLGNQPQHF.

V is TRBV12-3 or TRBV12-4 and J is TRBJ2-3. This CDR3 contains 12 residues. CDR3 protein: CASSVSPDTQYF.

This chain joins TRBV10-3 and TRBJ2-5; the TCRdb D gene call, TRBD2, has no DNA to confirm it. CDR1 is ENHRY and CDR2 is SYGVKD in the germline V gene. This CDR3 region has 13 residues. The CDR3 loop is CAISEGQRATQYF.

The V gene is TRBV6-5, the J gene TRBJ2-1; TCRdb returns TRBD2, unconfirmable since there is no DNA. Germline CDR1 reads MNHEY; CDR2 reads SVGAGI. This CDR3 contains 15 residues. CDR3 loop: CASTLSGGYYNEQFF.

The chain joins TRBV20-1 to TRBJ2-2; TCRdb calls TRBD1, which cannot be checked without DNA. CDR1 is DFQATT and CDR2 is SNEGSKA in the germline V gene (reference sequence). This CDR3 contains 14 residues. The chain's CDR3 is CSARTGTLNGELFF.

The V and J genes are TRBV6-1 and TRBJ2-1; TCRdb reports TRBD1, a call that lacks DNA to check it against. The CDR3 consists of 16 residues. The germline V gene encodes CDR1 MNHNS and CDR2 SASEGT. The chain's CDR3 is CASSEIGQGIGNEQFF.

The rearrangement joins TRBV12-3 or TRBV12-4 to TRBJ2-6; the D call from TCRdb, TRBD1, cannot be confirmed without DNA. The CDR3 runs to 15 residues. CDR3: CASSTTGVGANVLTF.

The CDR3 sequence is CASSYQGSGSPLHF. The rearrangement links TRBV27 to TRBJ1-6; checking the TCRdb D call of TRBD1 is not possible without DNA. CDR1 MNHEY and CDR2 SMNVEV come from the germline V gene (reference sequence). This CDR3 is 14 amino acids long.

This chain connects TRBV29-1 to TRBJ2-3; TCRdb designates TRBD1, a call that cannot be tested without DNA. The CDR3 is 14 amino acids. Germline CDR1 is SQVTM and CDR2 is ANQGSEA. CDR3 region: CSVEGRGNGDTQYF.

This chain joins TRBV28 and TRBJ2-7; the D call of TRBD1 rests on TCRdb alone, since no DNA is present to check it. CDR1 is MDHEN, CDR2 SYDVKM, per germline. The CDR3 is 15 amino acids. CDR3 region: CASSPSRQGRPKEYF.

The CDR3 loop reads CASIYALATGELFF. The chain carries TRBV6-1 and TRBJ2-2. The CDR3 consists of 14 residues. Germline lookup yields CDR1 MNHNS and CDR2 SASEGT.

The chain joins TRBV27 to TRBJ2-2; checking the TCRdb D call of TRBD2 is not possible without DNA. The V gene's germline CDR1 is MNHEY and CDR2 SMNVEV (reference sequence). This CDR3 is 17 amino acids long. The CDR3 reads CASSFNYAGKNTGELFF.

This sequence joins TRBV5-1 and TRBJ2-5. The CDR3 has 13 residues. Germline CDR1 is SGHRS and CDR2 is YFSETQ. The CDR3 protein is CASSFVGSETQYF. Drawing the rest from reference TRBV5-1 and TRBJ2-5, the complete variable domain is KAGVTQTPRYLIKTRGQQVTLSCSPISGHRSVSWYQQTPGQGLQFLFEYFSETQRNKGNFPGRFSGRQFSNSRSEMNVSTLELGDSALYLCASSFVGSETQYFGPGTRLLVL.